The T cell receptor beta chain described here comes from a study of cytomegalovirus exposure and HLA in healthy donors. Primers for the PCR totalled 60 Vbeta and 13 Jbeta. Data came from immunoSEQ multiplex PCR; TCRdb stores just in-frame clones and leaves some out. The sample includes over 100,000 clones, 55% to 75% seen only once; the top ten take 5.4%. With respect to this clone: What it binds is not known.

From germline, CDR1 is LNHDA and CDR2 SQIVND (reference sequence). Trimming stripped 5 bases from V and 2 bases from J, with 16 bases between. This CDR3 has 16 amino acids. Study-wide findings and caveats: The analysis excluded some indistinguishable V segments, including TRBV6-2 and TRBV6-3.

The chain combines TRBV19 with TRBJ1-5; tentatively, D is TRBD1 (6 bases). This receptor was taken from a woman between 70 and 85 years old in good health and CMV-seropositive. The source material was PBMCs. The CDR3 here is CASSPRGSEGNQPQHF. The CDR3 region has the DNA TGTGCCAGTAGTCCCAGGGGATCGGAAGGCAATCAGCCCCAGCATTTT.